These 32 T cell receptor beta chains originate from one sample sequenced in a study of T-cell memory formation after mild COVID-19. A single record per CDR3 protein comes from TCRdb applying MiXCR to the 5' RACE reads. The sample holds 190,000 or so distinct CDR3 sequences, over 9.5% seen once. Sequences were obtained from PBMCs or a T cell subset sorted from them (not recorded which). The receptors come from a man in his late teens or twenties who had mild COVID-19 (a few samples of this study predate the infection). Cell type and time point are not known.

This chain uses TRBV20-1 with TRBJ2-5; D uncertain. CDR1 and CDR2 from the germline V gene are DFQATT and SNEGSKA (reference sequence). V was shortened by 5 bases and J by 5 bases, with 12 bases between the two germline ends. This CDR3 comprises 12 residues. The CDR3 nucleotides read TGCAGTGCTCCGACCGCTGACGAGACCCAGTACTTC. It yields the protein CSAPTADETQYF.

This clonotype was observed at least ten times. The rearrangement links TRBV14 to TRBJ2-7; 9 nucleotides agree with TRBD2. The CDR3 is 13 residues long. Germline CDR1 reads SGHDN; CDR2 reads FVKESK. J lost 5 bases, V lost 4 bases, and 3 bases had no gene match. DNA of the CDR3: TGTGCCAGCAGCCGGACTAGCGCCCACGAGCAGTACTTC. Amino acid sequence: CASSRTSAHEQYF.

In this sample, this clonotype turned up a few times. This chain links TRBV5-1 with TRBJ1-3; D gene ambiguous. V lost 4 bases to trimming and J lost 0 bases, with 17 bases between them. There are 17 residues in the CDR3. Germline V CDR1 and CDR2: SGHRS, YFSETQ. CDR3 protein: CASSQYQRGVSGNTIYF. The CDR3 bases are TGCGCCAGCAGCCAATATCAGCGGGGAGTCTCTGGAAACACCATATATTTT.

This clonotype was counted between two and nine times. This chain links TRBV28 with TRBJ1-3, with unresolved D. The length of the CDR3 is 13 residues. V lost 11 bases and J lost 2, with 13 bases in between. Germline lookup yields CDR1 MDHEN and CDR2 SYDVKM. The CDR3 reads CASGVGTGNTIYF. Here the CDR3 DNA reads TGTGCCTCCGGGGTGGGGACTGGAAACACCATATATTTT.

This clonotype appeared a few times. The chain is built from TRBV5-1 and TRBJ2-7; 8 bases line up with TRBD1. The CDR3 loop spans 12 amino acids. V was pared by 4 bases and J by 10 bases, with 7 bases of the junction left unmatched. Germline CDR1 and CDR2: SGHRS and YFSETQ. For the CDR3, the DNA is TGCGCCAGCAGCCAGGACAGGGTCGAACAGTACTTC. It is translated as CASSQDRVEQYF.

This clonotype was picked up a small number of times. The chain has TRBV15 and TRBJ2-1; unclear D gene. The CDR3 contains 14 residues. V was clipped by 5 bases and J by 0 bases, with 8 bases between them. Per the germline V gene, CDR1 is LNHNV and CDR2 is YYDKDF (reference sequence). This CDR3 is CATSRTDSYNEQFF. In nucleotides, the CDR3 is TGTGCCACCAGCCGGACGGACTCCTACAATGAGCAGTTCTTC.

The chain has TRBV18 and TRBJ2-3; possibly TRBD2 for D (6 bases). The CDR3 extends over 17 amino acids. The ends were cut back, 3 bases at V and 0 bases at J, with 16 bases in the middle. Per germline, CDR1 KGHSH and CDR2 LQKENI. Written as DNA, the CDR3 is TGTGCCAGCTCACCGGGTTCGGGACTCACTAGCACAGATACGCAGTATTTT. It codes for CASSPGSGLTSTDTQYF.

A few counts support this clonotype. The chain combines TRBV21-1 with TRBJ2-7; TRBD2 is the table's D call, not checked against the DNA. TRBV21-1 is described as a pseudogene. This CDR3 region has 12 residues. CDR3 sequence: CASSKGGKEQYV. CDR3 coding DNA: TGTGCCAGCAGCAAAGGAGGGAAGGAGCAGTACGTC.

This clonotype was picked up a small number of times. The chain employs TRBV12-3 or TRBV12-4 and TRBJ2-6; 9 bases match TRBD1. This CDR3 region has 16 residues. Trimming took 7 bases from V and 2 from J; bases not matched to a gene: 6. The CDR3 DNA reads as TGTGCCAGCACCCTGGGGACAGGGACTGGGGCCAACGTCCTGACTTTC. Translation gives CASTLGTGTGANVLTF.

The sample holds many counts of this clonotype. The J gene is TRBJ2-7, the V gene TRBV5-1; no definite D call. The V gene lost 0 bases and the J gene lost 2 bases, with 9 bases spanning the gap. Germline loops: CDR1 SGHRS, CDR2 YFSETQ. This CDR3 is built from 14 residues. CDR3 sequence reads: CASSLEVGPYEQYV. For the CDR3, the DNA is TGCGCCAGCAGCTTGGAGGTGGGTCCCTACGAGCAGTACGTC.

This clonotype was seen only a few times. In nucleotides, the CDR3 is TGTGCCAGCAGTTTTGCCGGGACAGGGGATGGAGGCGAGCAGTACGTC. Protein: CASSFAGTGDGGEQYV. The chain couples TRBV6-1 to TRBJ2-7; 10 bases agree with TRBD1. The junction had 13 bases not matched to a gene; V was cut back by 5 bases and J by 6 bases. This CDR3 has 16 residues. Germline V lookup: CDR1 MNHNS, CDR2 SASEGT.

This clonotype was seen many times. This chain links TRBV27 with TRBJ2-5, with 7 bases fitting TRBD2. Losses at the gene ends were 3 bases for V and 1 base for J; bases not matched to a gene: 5. Per germline, CDR1 MNHEY and CDR2 SMNVEV (reference sequence). The CDR3 extends over 15 amino acids. CDR3 coding DNA: TGTGCCAGCAGTTTGCGCCCGGGAGGCCAAGAGACCCAGTACTTC. It specifies CASSLRPGGQETQYF.

This rearrangement joins TRBV6-1 to TRBJ2-5; unclear D gene. Trimming shortened V by 6 bases and J by 5 bases, and 7 bases separated the two germline ends. Per germline, CDR1 MNHNS and CDR2 SASEGT. This CDR3 region has 11 residues. Here the CDR3 DNA reads TGTGCCAGCAGGCCGGCGGAGACCCAGTACTTC. Translating it yields CASRPAETQYF.

This clonotype was recorded many times. The gene calls are TRBV5-6 and TRBJ2-5; 11 bases map to TRBD2. CDR3 size: 15 residues. Per the germline V gene, CDR1 is SGHDT and CDR2 is YYEEEE. With 5 bases clipped from V and 7 bases from J, the junction kept 10 bases outside the gene matches. The CDR3, as DNA: TGTGCCAGCAGGTCAACTAGCGGGGGCTGGGGGACCCAGTACTTC. Amino acids: CASRSTSGGWGTQYF.

This clonotype has at least ten counts. The gene calls are TRBV28 and TRBJ2-2; D unclear. V was shortened by 6 bases and J by 10 bases, with 12 bases between the two germline ends. CDR1 is MDHEN and CDR2 is SYDVKM in the germline V gene. The CDR3 contains 12 residues. CDR3 loop: CASRSGAQELFF. The CDR3 region has the DNA TGTGCCAGCAGGTCCGGCGCTCAGGAGCTGTTTTTT. The variable domain in full, with the rest retrieved from reference TRBV28 and TRBJ2-2, is DVKVTQSSRYLVKRTGEKVFLECVQDMDHENMFWYRQDPGLGLRLIYFSYDVKMKEKGDIPEGYSVSREKKERFSLILESASTNQTSMYLCASRSGAQELFFGEGSRLTVL.

This chain links TRBV18 with TRBJ2-1, with D perhaps being TRBD1 or TRBD2 (6 bases each). The CDR3 runs to 18 residues. V shed 0 bases and J shed 1 base, with 16 bases lying between them. The germline V gene encodes CDR1 KGHSH and CDR2 LQKENI. This CDR3 reads CASSPPLGGGKSYNEQFF. Here the CDR3 DNA reads TGTGCCAGCTCACCACCGCTTGGGGGCGGGAAGTCCTACAATGAGCAGTTCTTC.

This clonotype turned up a few times. CDR3 residues: CASSATRASEAFF. DNA of the CDR3: TGTGCCAGCAGCGCCACCCGGGCATCTGAAGCTTTCTTT. The chain has TRBV6-1 and TRBJ1-1; D is uncertain. Trimming removed 6 bases at V and 6 bases at J, with 14 bases between. The germline V gene encodes CDR1 MNHNS and CDR2 SASEGT. The CDR3 is made up of 13 amino acids.

This clonotype was detected only a few times. This chain connects TRBV25-1 to TRBJ2-1; TRBD1 agrees at 7 bases. The length of the CDR3 is 15 residues. In germline, CDR1 is MGHDK, CDR2 SYGVNS. Trimming took 7 bases from V and 1 from J; bases not matched to a gene: 7. The CDR3 loop reads CASNLGDRSYNEQFF. For the CDR3, the DNA is TGTGCCAGCAATCTGGGGGACAGATCCTACAATGAGCAGTTCTTC.

The chain carries TRBV6-5 and TRBJ2-7; 8 nucleotides agree with TRBD1. The CDR3 is 13 amino acids. V dropped 6 bases and J dropped 1; count of bases not matched to a gene: 2. Germline V gene data show CDR1 as MNHEY and CDR2 as SVGAGI. The CDR3 is CASRGTGSYEQYV. CDR3 coding DNA: TGTGCCAGCAGGGGGACAGGTTCCTACGAGCAGTACGTC.

This clonotype has a count of ten or more. The rearrangement uses TRBV20-1 and TRBJ2-2; TRBD2 agrees at 8 bases. Trimming took 2 bases from V and 9 from J; bases not matched to a gene: 8. The CDR3 contains 14 residues. CDR1 DFQATT and CDR2 SNEGSKA come from the germline V gene (reference sequence). In nucleotides, the CDR3 is TGCAGTGCTAGACCCTCATTTAGCGGGAGGGAGCTGTTTTTT. This gives the protein CSARPSFSGRELFF.

CDR3 in DNA: TGTGCCAGCAGCCAAGATTATAACTCCTACAATGAGCAGTTCTTC. Translation: CASSQDYNSYNEQFF. The V gene is TRBV4-2, the J gene TRBJ2-1; D unresolved. CDR1 is LGHNA, CDR2 YNFKEQ, per germline. Deletions cut 0 bases from V and 0 bases from J, with 6 bases between. This CDR3 has 15 amino acids.

Turning to this clonotype: An end of the junction does not agree with germline; a read error may underlie this. This chain joins TRBV3-1 and TRBJ1-6; weak D call: TRBD1 (6 bases). The germline V gene has CDR1 LGHDT and CDR2 YNNKEL (reference sequence). This CDR3 is 13 amino acids long. The CDR3 DNA reads as TGTGCCAGCAGCCACAACGAACAGGGAACCCTCCGCTTT. Amino acids: CASSHNEQGTLRF.

The sample holds a few counts of this clonotype. The genes are TRBV5-1 and TRBJ2-1; D tentatively reads TRBD1 or TRBD2 (5 bases each). With 5 bases removed from V and 0 bases from J, the gap between germline ends came to 18 bases. The CDR3 consists of 17 residues. Germline loops: CDR1 SGHRS, CDR2 YFSETQ. CDR3 region: CASSSLTTGTSYNEQFF. The CDR3 nucleotides are TGCGCCAGCAGTTCCTTGACTACCGGGACCTCCTACAATGAGCAGTTCTTC.

This clonotype was picked up a small number of times. The rearrangement joins TRBV27 to TRBJ2-1, with 12 bases that match TRBD2. CDR3 size: 14 residues. Germline V CDR1 and CDR2: MNHEY, SMNVEV (reference sequence). V trimming: 10 bases; J trimming: 6 bases; junction bases outside the gene matches: 7. CDR3 DNA: TGTGCCACAGCTAGCGGGGGGGCCTTCAATGAGCAGTTCTTC. Its protein is CATASGGAFNEQFF.

This clonotype was counted a few times. V is TRBV4-3 and J is TRBJ1-2; D is ambiguous. Deletions cut 3 bases from V and 8 bases from J, with 13 bases between. CDR3 length: 13 residues. Germline V gives CDR1 LGHNA, CDR2 YSLEER. The CDR3 nucleotides read TGCGCCAGCAGCCAGGCCGAAAGCAGGGGCTACACCTTC. Translated, it gives CASSQAESRGYTF.

The V and J genes are TRBV9 and TRBJ2-5, with TRBD1 matching 8 bases. V gave up 0 bases and J gave up 2 bases; unmatched junction bases: 9. The length of the CDR3 is 17 residues. CDR1 and CDR2 from the germline V gene are SGDLS and YYNGEE. CDR3 amino acids: CASSVGRLRGLQETQYF. The CDR3 DNA reads as TGTGCCAGCAGCGTAGGCCGTCTCAGGGGGCTACAAGAGACCCAGTACTTC.

This clonotype occurred a few times. The V call is TRBV29-1, the J call TRBJ2-5; tentative D call: TRBD2 (6 bases). The CDR3 extends over 13 amino acids. CDR1 SQVTM and CDR2 ANQGSEA come from the germline V gene. Trimming stripped 3 bases from V and 5 bases from J, with 13 bases between. CDR3 region: CSVDTSQGETQYF. As DNA, the CDR3 is TGCAGCGTTGACACTAGCCAGGGTGAGACCCAGTACTTC.

This clonotype came up a few times. The rearrangement uses TRBV6-5 and TRBJ2-2, with TRBD1 matching 10 bases. Per the germline V gene, CDR1 is MNHEY and CDR2 is SVGAGI. Trimming removed 8 bases from V and 4 bases from J; junction bases left unmatched: 4. CDR3 length equals 14 residues. The CDR3 sequence is CASGDRGVTGELFF. In DNA, the CDR3 is TGTGCCAGCGGGGACAGGGGAGTCACCGGGGAGCTGTTTTTT.

The rearrangement joins TRBV6-1 to TRBJ1-5; the D gene is possibly TRBD1 (6 bases). The germline V gene encodes CDR1 MNHNS and CDR2 SASEGT. Between the trimmed V and J ends, which lost 4 bases and 3 bases, there was a span of 16 bases. The CDR3 loop spans 16 amino acids. CDR3 amino acids: CASSGSGALNNQPQHF. CDR3 DNA sequence: TGTGCCAGCAGTGGATCGGGGGCTCTGAACAATCAGCCCCAGCATTTT.

The chain employs TRBV27 and TRBJ1-6; D is possibly TRBD1 (6 bases). This CDR3 spans 16 amino acids. Trimming removed 3 bases from V and 6 bases from J, with 15 bases in between. Germline values: CDR1 MNHEY, CDR2 SMNVEV (reference sequence). CDR3 residues: CASSLQKDSPNSPLHF. CDR3 in DNA: TGTGCCAGCAGTTTGCAAAAGGACAGCCCTAATTCACCCCTCCACTTT.

The table lists this clonotype with a few counts. The V call is TRBV18, the J call TRBJ1-2; D is unclear. The CDR3 totals 14 residues. CDR1 is KGHSH and CDR2 is LQKENI in the germline V gene. V dropped 2 bases and J dropped 0 bases, with 7 bases sitting between them. The CDR3 region has the DNA TGTGCCAGCTCACCATCCGCCCCTAACTATGGCTACACCTTC. Translating it yields CASSPSAPNYGYTF.

The sample holds a few counts of this clonotype. The chain has TRBV12-3 or TRBV12-4 and TRBJ1-1; D not resolved. V was clipped by 3 bases and J by 1 base, with 9 bases between them. The CDR3 totals 14 residues. CDR3 residues: CASSFGLPNTEAFF. CDR3 sequence (DNA): TGTGCCAGCAGTTTTGGCCTGCCGAACACTGAAGCTTTCTTT.